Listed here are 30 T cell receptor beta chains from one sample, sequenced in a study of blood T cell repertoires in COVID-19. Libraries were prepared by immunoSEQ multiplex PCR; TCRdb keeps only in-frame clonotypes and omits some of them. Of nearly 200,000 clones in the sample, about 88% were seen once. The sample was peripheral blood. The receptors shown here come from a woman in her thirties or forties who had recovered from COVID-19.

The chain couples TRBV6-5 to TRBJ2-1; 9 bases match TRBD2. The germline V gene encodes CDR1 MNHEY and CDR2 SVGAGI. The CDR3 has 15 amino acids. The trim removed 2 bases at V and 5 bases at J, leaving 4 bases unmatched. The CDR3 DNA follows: TGTGCCAGCAGTTACCGGGCTAGCGGGAACAATGAGCAGTTCTTC. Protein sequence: CASSYRASGNNEQFF.

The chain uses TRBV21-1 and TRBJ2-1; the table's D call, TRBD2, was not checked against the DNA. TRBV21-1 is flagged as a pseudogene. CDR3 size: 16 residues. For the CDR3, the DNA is TGTGCCAGCATCCTTCGATCGGGAGACTCCTACAATGAGCAGTTCTTC. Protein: CASILRSGDSYNEQFF.

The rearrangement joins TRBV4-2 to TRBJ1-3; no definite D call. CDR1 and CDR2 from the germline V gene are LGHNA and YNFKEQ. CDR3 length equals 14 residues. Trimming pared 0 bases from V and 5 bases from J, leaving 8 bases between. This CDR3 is CASSQDASRNTIYF. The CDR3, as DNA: TGTGCCAGCAGCCAAGACGCCAGTCGAAACACCATATATTTT.

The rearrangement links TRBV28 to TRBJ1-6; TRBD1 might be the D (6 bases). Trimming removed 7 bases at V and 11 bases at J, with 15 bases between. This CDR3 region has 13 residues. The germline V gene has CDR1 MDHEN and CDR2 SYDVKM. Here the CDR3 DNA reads TGTGCCAGCAAGGGGGATATCGGCCCACCCCTCCACTTT. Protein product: CASKGDIGPPLHF.

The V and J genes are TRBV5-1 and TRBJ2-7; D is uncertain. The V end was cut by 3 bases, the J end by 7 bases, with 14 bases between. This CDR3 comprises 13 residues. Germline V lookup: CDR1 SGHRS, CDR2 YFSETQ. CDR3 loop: CASSWPGYLEQYF. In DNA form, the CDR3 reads TGCGCCAGCAGCTGGCCCGGGTACCTGGAGCAGTACTTC. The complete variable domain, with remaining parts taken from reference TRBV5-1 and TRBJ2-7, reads KAGVTQTPRYLIKTRGQQVTLSCSPISGHRSVSWYQQTPGQGLQFLFEYFSETQRNKGNFPGRFSGRQFSNSRSEMNVSTLELGDSALYLCASSWPGYLEQYFGPGTRLTVT.

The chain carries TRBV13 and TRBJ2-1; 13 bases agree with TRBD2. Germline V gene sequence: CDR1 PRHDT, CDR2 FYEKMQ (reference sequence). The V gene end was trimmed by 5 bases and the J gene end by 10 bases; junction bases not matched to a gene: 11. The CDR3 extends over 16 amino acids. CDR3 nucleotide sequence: TGTGCCAGCAGCCCTCTGGGACTAGCGGGATTTGGCGAGCAGTTCTTC. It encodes CASSPLGLAGFGEQFF.

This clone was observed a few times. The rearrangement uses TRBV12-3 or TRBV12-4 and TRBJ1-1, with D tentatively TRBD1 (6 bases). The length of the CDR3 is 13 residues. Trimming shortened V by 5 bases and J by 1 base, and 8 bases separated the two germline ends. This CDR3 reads CASSVQGNTEAFF. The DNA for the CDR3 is TGTGCCAGCAGTGTACAGGGGAACACTGAAGCTTTCTTT.

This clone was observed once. Written as DNA, the CDR3 is TGTGCCAGCAGCCAATCTTCTCTTACTACTGAAGCTTTCTTT. Protein: CASSQSSLTTEAFF. This chain connects TRBV14 to TRBJ1-1, with unresolved D. Germline V gives CDR1 SGHDN, CDR2 FVKESK. The CDR3 spans 14 residues. Trimming removed 2 bases at V and 5 bases at J, with 12 bases between.

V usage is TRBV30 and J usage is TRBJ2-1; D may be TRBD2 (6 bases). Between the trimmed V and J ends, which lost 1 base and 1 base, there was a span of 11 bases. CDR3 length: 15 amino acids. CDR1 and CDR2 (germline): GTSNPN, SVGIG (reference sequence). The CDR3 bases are TGTGCCTGGAGTGAAGCGACTAGTTCCTACAATGAGCAGTTCTTC. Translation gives CAWSEATSSYNEQFF.

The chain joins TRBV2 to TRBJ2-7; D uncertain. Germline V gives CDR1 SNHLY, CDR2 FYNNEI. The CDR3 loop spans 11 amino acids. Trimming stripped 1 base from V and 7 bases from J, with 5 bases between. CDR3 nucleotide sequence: TGTGCCAGCAGTGAAGAAGCAGAGCAGTACTTC. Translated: CASSEEAEQYF.

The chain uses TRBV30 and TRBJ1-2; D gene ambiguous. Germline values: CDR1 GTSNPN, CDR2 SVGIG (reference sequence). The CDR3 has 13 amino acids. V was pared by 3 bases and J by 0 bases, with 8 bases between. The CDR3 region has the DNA TGTGCCTGGAGGGCAGAAGCTAACTATGGCTACACCTTC. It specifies CAWRAEANYGYTF.

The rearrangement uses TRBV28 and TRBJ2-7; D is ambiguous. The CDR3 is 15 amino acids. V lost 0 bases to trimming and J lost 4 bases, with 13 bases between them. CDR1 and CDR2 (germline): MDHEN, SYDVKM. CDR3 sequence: CASSLWGTEIYEQYF. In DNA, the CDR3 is TGTGCCAGCAGTTTATGGGGCACCGAGATATACGAGCAGTACTTC.

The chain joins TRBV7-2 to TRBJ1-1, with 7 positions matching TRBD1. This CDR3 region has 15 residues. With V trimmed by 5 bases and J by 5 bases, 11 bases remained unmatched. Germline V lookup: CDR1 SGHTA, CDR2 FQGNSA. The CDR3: CASSTPTGASTEAFF. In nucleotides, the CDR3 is TGTGCCAGCAGCACCCCTACAGGGGCTTCTACTGAAGCTTTCTTT.

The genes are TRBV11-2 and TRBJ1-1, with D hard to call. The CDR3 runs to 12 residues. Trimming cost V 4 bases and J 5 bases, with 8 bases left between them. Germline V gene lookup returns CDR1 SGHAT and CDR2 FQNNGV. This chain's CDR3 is CASSSQFTEAFF. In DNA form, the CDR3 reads TGTGCCAGCAGCTCCCAGTTTACTGAAGCTTTCTTT.

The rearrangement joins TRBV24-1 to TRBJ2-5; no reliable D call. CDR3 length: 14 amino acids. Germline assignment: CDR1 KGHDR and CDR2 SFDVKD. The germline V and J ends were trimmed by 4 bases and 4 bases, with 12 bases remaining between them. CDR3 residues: CATSDRSPRETQYF. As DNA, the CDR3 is TGTGCCACCAGTGACAGATCCCCTAGAGAGACCCAGTACTTC.

In DNA form, the CDR3 reads TGTGCCAGCAGCCCCCCCCTCGCCGAGACTATGAACACTGAAGCTTTCTTT. It encodes CASSPPLAETMNTEAFF. The chain employs TRBV3-1 (or the pseudogene TRBV3-2) and TRBJ1-1; D is uncertain. V lost 4 bases, J lost 0 bases, and 18 bases lay in between. Looked up from germline, CDR1 is LGHDT and CDR2 is YNNKEL (reference sequence). CDR3 length: 17 residues.

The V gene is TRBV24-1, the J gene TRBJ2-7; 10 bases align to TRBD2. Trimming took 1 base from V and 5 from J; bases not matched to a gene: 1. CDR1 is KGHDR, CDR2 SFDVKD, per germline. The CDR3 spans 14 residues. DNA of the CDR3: TGTGCCACCAGTGATTTTCTAGCGGGAGACGAGCAGTACTTC. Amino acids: CATSDFLAGDEQYF.

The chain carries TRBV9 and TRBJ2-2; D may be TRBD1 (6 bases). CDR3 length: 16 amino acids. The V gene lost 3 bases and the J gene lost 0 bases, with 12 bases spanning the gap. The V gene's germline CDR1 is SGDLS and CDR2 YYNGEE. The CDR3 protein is CASSATGQPNTGELFF. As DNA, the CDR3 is TGTGCCAGCAGCGCTACAGGGCAACCGAACACCGGGGAGCTGTTTTTT.

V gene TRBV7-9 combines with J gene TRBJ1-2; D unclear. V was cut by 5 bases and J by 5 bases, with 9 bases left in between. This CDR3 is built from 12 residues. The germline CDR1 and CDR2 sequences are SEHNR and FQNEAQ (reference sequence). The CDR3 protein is CASSSPGYGYTF. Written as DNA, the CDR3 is TGTGCCAGCAGCAGCCCGGGATATGGCTACACCTTC.

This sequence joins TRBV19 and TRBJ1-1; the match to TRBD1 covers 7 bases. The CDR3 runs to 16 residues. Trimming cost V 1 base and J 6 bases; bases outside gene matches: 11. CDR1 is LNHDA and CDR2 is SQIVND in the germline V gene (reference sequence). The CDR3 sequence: CASSIGTGSIIAEAFF. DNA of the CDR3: TGTGCCAGTAGTATAGGGACAGGTTCGATTATCGCTGAAGCTTTCTTT.

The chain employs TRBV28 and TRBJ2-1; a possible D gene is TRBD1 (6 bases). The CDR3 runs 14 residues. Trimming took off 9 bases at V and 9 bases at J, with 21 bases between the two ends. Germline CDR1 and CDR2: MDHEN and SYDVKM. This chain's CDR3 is CASLSVGAGSEQFF. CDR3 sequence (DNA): TGTGCCAGTCTATCTGTGGGGGCCGGTTCTGAGCAGTTCTTC.

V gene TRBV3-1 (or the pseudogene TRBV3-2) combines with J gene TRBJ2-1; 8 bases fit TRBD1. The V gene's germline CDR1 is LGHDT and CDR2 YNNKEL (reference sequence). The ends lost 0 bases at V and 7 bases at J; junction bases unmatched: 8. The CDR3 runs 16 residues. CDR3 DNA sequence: TGTGCCAGCAGCCAAGATTTAGGACAGGGAAGGAATGAGCAGTTCTTC. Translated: CASSQDLGQGRNEQFF.

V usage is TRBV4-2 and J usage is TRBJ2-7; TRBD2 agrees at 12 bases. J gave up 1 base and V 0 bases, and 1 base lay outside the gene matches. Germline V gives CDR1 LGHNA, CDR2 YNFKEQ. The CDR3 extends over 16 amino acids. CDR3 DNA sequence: TGTGCCAGCAGCCAAGAGGGGACTAGCGGGTCCTACGAGCAGTACTTC. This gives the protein CASSQEGTSGSYEQYF.

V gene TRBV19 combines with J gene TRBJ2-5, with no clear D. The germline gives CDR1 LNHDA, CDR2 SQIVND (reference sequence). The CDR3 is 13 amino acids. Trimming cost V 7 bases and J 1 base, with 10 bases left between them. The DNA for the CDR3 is TGTGCCAGTACGACTGGCGGCCAAGAGACCCAGTACTTC. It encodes CASTTGGQETQYF.

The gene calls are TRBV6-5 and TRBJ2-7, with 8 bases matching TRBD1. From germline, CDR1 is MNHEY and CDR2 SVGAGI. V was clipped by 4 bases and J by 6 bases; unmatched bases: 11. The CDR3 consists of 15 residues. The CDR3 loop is CASSSPGQGVSEQYF. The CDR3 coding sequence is TGTGCCAGCAGTTCCCCAGGACAGGGTGTTTCCGAGCAGTACTTC.

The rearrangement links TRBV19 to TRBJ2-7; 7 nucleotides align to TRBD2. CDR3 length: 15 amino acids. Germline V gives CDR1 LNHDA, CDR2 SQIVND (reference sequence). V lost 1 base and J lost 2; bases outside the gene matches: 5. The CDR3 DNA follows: TGTGCCAGTAGTATAGCTGGGGAGGGGCCCTACGAGCAGTACTTC. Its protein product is CASSIAGEGPYEQYF.

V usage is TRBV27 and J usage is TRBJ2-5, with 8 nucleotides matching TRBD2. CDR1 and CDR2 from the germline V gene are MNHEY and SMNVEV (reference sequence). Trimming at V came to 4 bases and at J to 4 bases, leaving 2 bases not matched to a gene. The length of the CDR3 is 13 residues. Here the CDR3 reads CASSWTSRETQYF. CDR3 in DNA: TGTGCCAGCAGTTGGACTAGCAGAGAGACCCAGTACTTC.

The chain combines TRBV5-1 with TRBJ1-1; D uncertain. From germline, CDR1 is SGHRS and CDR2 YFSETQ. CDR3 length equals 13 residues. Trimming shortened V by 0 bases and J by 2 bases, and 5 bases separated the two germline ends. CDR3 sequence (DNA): TGCGCCAGCAGCTTGGATACTAACACTGAAGCTTTCTTT. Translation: CASSLDTNTEAFF.

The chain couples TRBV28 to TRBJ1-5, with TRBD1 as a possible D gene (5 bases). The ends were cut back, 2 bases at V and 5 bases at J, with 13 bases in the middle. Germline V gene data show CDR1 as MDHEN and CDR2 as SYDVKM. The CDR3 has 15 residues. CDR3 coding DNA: TGTGCCAGCAGTTTAGTGTCTTGGGGGGATCAGCCCCAGCATTTT. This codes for CASSLVSWGDQPQHF.

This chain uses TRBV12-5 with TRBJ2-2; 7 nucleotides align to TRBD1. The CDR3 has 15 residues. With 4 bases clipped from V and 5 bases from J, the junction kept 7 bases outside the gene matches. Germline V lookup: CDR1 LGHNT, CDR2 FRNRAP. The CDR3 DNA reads TGTGCTAGTGGTTCCGGGAAGACAGGGACCGGGGAGCTGTTTTTT. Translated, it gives CASGSGKTGTGELFF.